The clone carrying this TCR beta chain was observed a few times. Its matching antigen is unknown. MiXCR, run by TCRdb on the 5' RACE reads, gives a single entry per CDR3 protein. The sample has approximately 440,000 distinct CDR3 sequences, roughly 15% seen once; the top ten hold approximately 0.93%. This sample is part of a study of CD8 T cells in ankylosing spondylitis. Findings of the study overall: Reportedly, disease-linked clones are significantly enriched in ankylosing spondylitis patients' matched synovial fluid. Ankylosing spondylitis blood appeared to be characterized by a TCR beta motif of roughly eight highly homologous variants.

The sample consisted of blood, either unsorted or a sorted T cell fraction (not recorded which). The clonotype originates from a male donor with ankylosing spondylitis.

This CDR3 is CASSRGTGSYNEQFF. In DNA form, the CDR3 reads TGTGCCAGCAGTCGGGGGACAGGGTCCTACAATGAGCAGTTCTTC. The J gene is TRBJ2-1, the V gene TRBV7-2, with 9 nucleotides matching TRBD1. Trimming took 6 bases from V and 1 from J; bases not matched to a gene: 4. The germline CDR1 and CDR2 sequences are SGHTA and FQGNSA. The CDR3 sequence is 15 residues long.